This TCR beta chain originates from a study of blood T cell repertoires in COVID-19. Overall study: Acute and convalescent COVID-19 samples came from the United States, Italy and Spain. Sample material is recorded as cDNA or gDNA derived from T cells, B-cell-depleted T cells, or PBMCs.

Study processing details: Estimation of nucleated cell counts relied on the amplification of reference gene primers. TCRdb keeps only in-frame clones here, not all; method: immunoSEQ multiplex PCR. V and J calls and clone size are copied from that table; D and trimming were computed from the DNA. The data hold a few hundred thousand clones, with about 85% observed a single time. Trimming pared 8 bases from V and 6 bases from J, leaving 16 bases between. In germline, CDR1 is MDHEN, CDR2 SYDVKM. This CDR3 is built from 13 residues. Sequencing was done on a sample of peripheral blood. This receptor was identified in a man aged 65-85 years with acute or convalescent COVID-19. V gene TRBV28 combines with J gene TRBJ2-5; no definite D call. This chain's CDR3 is CASLRVSEKTQYF. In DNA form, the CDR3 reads TGTGCCAGCCTTCGGGTCTCCGAGAAGACCCAGTACTTC.